Sequencing of this TCR beta chain was carried out in a study of regulatory T cells. Amplification used 52 TRBV primers and 13 TRBJ primers. Profiling relied on immunoSEQ multiplex PCR, and the TCRdb table lists in-frame clones only, not all of them. The table lists 20,000 to 25,000 clones, approximately 93% of them singletons. V lost 0 bases, J lost 4 bases, and 12 bases lay in between. Germline-derived CDR1 and CDR2 are MNHNY and SVGAGI (reference sequence). This CDR3 region has 15 residues. Two CD3G-deficient patients had more severe autoimmunity; all had some. Points from the study as a whole: Control CD8+ cells showed a nonsignificant trend toward higher Shannon entropy than patient CD8+ cells.

For this clone: Its antigen remains unidentified.

Input material: CD8+ T cells sorted from blood. The clonotype comes from a child aged 2 to 10 with CD3G deficiency. The V call is TRBV6-6, the J call TRBJ1-2; D perhaps matches TRBD1 (5 bases). CDR3 in DNA: TGTGCCAGCAGTTACTCAAGTACAGGTTTCTATGGCTACACCTTC. Residues: CASSYSSTGFYGYTF.